Presented here are 26 T cell receptor beta chains from one specimen sequenced in a study of blood T cell repertoires in COVID-19. TCRdb's copy holds only in-frame clones and misses some; the assay was immunoSEQ multiplex PCR. The sample records some 90,000 clones, about nine tenths being singletons. The sequenced sample was peripheral blood. All receptors derive from a man aged 50 to 59 with acute or convalescent COVID-19.

In its sample, this clone was seen a few times. This rearrangement joins TRBV2 to TRBJ2-2; perhaps TRBD1 as D (5 bases). Germline V gives CDR1 SNHLY, CDR2 FYNNEI. Trimming removed 4 bases from V and 0 bases from J, with 9 bases in between. This CDR3 spans 15 amino acids. Written as DNA, the CDR3 is TGTGCCAGCAGTGTACAGGCGACGAACACCGGGGAGCTGTTTTTT. It codes for CASSVQATNTGELFF. Full variable domain (rest looked up from reference TRBV2 and TRBJ2-2): EPEVTQTPSHQVTQMGQEVILRCVPISNHLYFYWYRQILGQKVEFLVSFYNNEISEKSEIFDDQFSVERPDGSNFTLKIRSTKLEDSAMYFCASSVQATNTGELFFGEGSRLTVL.

This clone was counted between two and nine times. V and J are TRBV7-8 and TRBJ2-2; 9 positions match TRBD2. Trimming removed 1 base from V and 3 bases from J; junction bases left unmatched: 0. This CDR3 is built from 15 residues. From germline, CDR1 is SGHVS and CDR2 FQNEAQ. Written as DNA, the CDR3 is TGTGCCAGCAGCTTAGGGACTAGCGACACCGGGGAGCTGTTTTTT. This codes for CASSLGTSDTGELFF.

The rearrangement uses TRBV19 and TRBJ1-4, with 9 positions matching TRBD1. V lost 4 bases, J lost 8 bases, and 8 bases stayed unmatched. Germline loops: CDR1 LNHDA, CDR2 SQIVND (reference sequence). The CDR3 consists of 15 residues. The CDR3 reads CASSTSDRGGEKLFF. The CDR3 nucleotides read TGTGCCAGTAGTACCTCGGACAGGGGTGGAGAAAAACTGTTTTTT.

A word on this clone: Mismatch with germline at one junction end may stem from a read error. This chain uses TRBV25-1 with TRBJ1-1; 12 bases fit TRBD1. The germline CDR1 and CDR2 sequences are MGHDK and SYGVNS. The CDR3 extends over 18 amino acids. The CDR3 coding sequence is TGTGCCAGCAGTGCTTCACCCGGGACAGGGGGCTTGAATACTGAAGCTTTCTTT. Its protein product is CASSASPGTGGLNTEAFF.

The V call is TRBV7-9, the J call TRBJ1-6; D is possibly TRBD1 (5 bases). Trimming pared 3 bases from V and 7 bases from J, leaving 10 bases between. CDR3 size: 14 residues. CDR1 and CDR2 from the germline V gene are SEHNR and FQNEAQ (reference sequence). DNA for the CDR3: TGTGCCAGCAGCTTTCAGGGAACAAATTCACCCCTCCACTTT. It specifies CASSFQGTNSPLHF. The full variable domain, in which reference TRBV7-9 and TRBJ1-6 provide the parts outside the CDR3, is DTGVSQNPRHKITKRGQNVTFRCDPISEHNRLYWYRQTLGQGPEFLTYFQNEAQLEKSRLLSDRFSAERPKGSFSTLEIQRTEQGDSAMYLCASSFQGTNSPLHFGNGTRLTVT.

The chain recombines TRBV7-2 with TRBJ2-1, with TRBD2 identical over 7 bases. The V and J ends lost 5 bases and 16 bases, in that order; junction bases with no gene match: 8. Germline V lookup: CDR1 SGHTA, CDR2 FQGNSA. The CDR3 is made up of 11 amino acids. CDR3 sequence reads: CASSLRTSIFF. Here the CDR3 DNA reads TGTGCCAGCAGCCTAAGGACTAGTATATTCTTC.

A single count supports this clone. This chain joins TRBV14 and TRBJ1-6; TRBD1 aligns across 10 bases. Germline CDR1 SGHDN, CDR2 FVKESK. This CDR3 comprises 16 residues. V lost 2 bases to trimming and J lost 7 bases; unmatched junction nucleotides: 5. The CDR3 nucleotides read TGTGCCAGCAGCCAATGGGGACAGGGGTTAAATTCACCCCTCCACTTT. Protein product: CASSQWGQGLNSPLHF.

The chain employs TRBV5-4 and TRBJ2-7; D is ambiguous. The CDR3 extends over 14 amino acids. Germline CDR1 reads SGHNT; CDR2 reads YYREEE (reference sequence). Trimming shortened V by 3 bases and J by 7 bases, and 17 bases separated the two germline ends. This CDR3 reads CASSSKDTPIEQYF. The CDR3 coding sequence is TGTGCCAGCAGCTCCAAAGACACCCCGATTGAGCAGTACTTC.

The count of this clone is one. The chain joins TRBV6-1 to TRBJ1-4; TRBD1 might be the D (6 bases). Between the trimmed V and J ends, which lost 1 base and 7 bases, there was a span of 13 bases. The CDR3 runs to 15 residues. Germline V gene data show CDR1 as MNHNS and CDR2 as SASEGT. The CDR3 is CASSEGHNRVEKLFF. CDR3 in DNA: TGTGCCAGCAGTGAAGGACACAACAGGGTTGAAAAACTGTTTTTT.

In this sample, this clone turned up a few times. V and J are TRBV19 and TRBJ2-6, with TRBD1 as a possible D gene (8 bases). The CDR3 has 18 residues. CDR1 is LNHDA and CDR2 is SQIVND in the germline V gene (reference sequence). V lost 6 bases and J lost 0, with 18 bases in between. The CDR3 DNA reads as TGTGCCAGTAGCTCGGGGGGACAGGAGAGCTCTGGGGCCAACGTCCTGACTTTC. It encodes CASSSGGQESSGANVLTF.

V and J are TRBV3-1 (or the pseudogene TRBV3-2) and TRBJ2-7, with D perhaps matching TRBD2 (6 bases). Trimming took off 1 base at V and 9 bases at J, with 7 bases between the two ends. The CDR3 extends over 11 amino acids. Germline values: CDR1 LGHDT, CDR2 YNNKEL (reference sequence). CDR3 DNA: TGTGCCAGCAGCCAAGGGCGGGGGCAGTACTTC. Protein product: CASSQGRGQYF.

The chain couples TRBV4-3 to TRBJ2-3; TRBD1 aligns across 8 bases. Unmatched junction bases numbered 1, after V lost 1 base and J lost 1 base. The CDR3 has 15 amino acids. The germline V gene encodes CDR1 LGHNA and CDR2 YSLEER. CDR3 bases: TGCGCCAGCAGCCAAGTGACAGGGGGCACAGATACGCAGTATTTT. Amino acid sequence: CASSQVTGGTDTQYF.

The rearrangement joins TRBV12-3 or TRBV12-4 to TRBJ2-1; no clear D. The ends were cut back, 1 base at V and 9 bases at J, with 4 bases in the middle. The CDR3 totals 11 residues. CDR3 protein: CASSLVGEQFF. The CDR3, as DNA: TGTGCCAGCAGTTTAGTCGGTGAGCAGTTCTTC.

This chain's CDR3 is CASSLRMSERVDTQYF. The CDR3 coding sequence is TGCGCCAGCAGCTTAAGGATGTCGGAGAGGGTAGATACGCAGTATTTT. V gene TRBV5-1 combines with J gene TRBJ2-3; TRBD2 might be the D (5 bases). Germline loops: CDR1 SGHRS, CDR2 YFSETQ. The V and J ends lost 2 bases and 5 bases respectively, with 18 bases between them. This CDR3 is 16 amino acids long.

The chain has TRBV18 and TRBJ2-1; D possibly corresponds to TRBD2 (5 bases). CDR3 size: 13 residues. Per the germline V gene, CDR1 is KGHSH and CDR2 is LQKENI. The ends were cut back, 3 bases at V and 8 bases at J, with 11 bases in the middle. CDR3 sequence reads: CASSPSLGDEQFF. The CDR3 bases are TGTGCCAGCTCACCGTCTTTGGGAGATGAGCAGTTCTTC. Complete variable domain (other parts from reference TRBV18 and TRBJ2-1): NAGVMQNPRHLVRRRGQEARLRCSPMKGHSHVYWYRQLPEEGLKFMVYLQKENIIDESGMPKERFSAEFPKEGPSILRIQQVVRGDSAAYFCASSPSLGDEQFFGPGTRLTVL.

The chain has TRBV20-1 and TRBJ2-5, with D uncertain. Germline CDR1 DFQATT, CDR2 SNEGSKA (reference sequence). There are 13 residues in the CDR3. Trimming pared 3 bases from V and 0 bases from J, leaving 8 bases between. The CDR3 protein is CSASASDQETQYF. In nucleotides, the CDR3 is TGCAGTGCTAGTGCGTCGGACCAAGAGACCCAGTACTTC.

This clone showed up just a few times. The chain uses TRBV28 and TRBJ1-4; 8 bases align to TRBD1. Trimming cost V 2 bases and J 3 bases; bases outside gene matches: 8. In germline, CDR1 is MDHEN, CDR2 SYDVKM. The CDR3 sequence is 17 residues long. CDR3 in amino acids: CASSLSRQGWANEKLFF. CDR3 bases: TGTGCCAGCAGTTTAAGCCGACAGGGGTGGGCTAATGAAAAACTGTTTTTT.

The chain combines TRBV6-5 with TRBJ2-1; TRBD2 is a possible D gene (5 bases). The CDR3 runs to 16 residues. V lost 0 bases and J 4 bases, leaving 13 bases between the germline ends. Germline values: CDR1 MNHEY, CDR2 SVGAGI. CDR3: CASSYSPSSRYNEQFF. The CDR3 nucleotides read TGTGCCAGCAGTTACTCTCCTAGCTCCCGATACAATGAGCAGTTCTTC.

The V call is TRBV28, the J call TRBJ1-1; D not resolved. This CDR3 comprises 12 residues. V lost 3 bases, J lost 0 bases, and 2 bases lay in between. Germline lookup yields CDR1 MDHEN and CDR2 SYDVKM. CDR3 DNA: TGTGCCAGCAGTTTCGTGAACACTGAAGCTTTCTTT. Amino acid sequence: CASSFVNTEAFF.

This rearrangement joins TRBV29-1 to TRBJ2-5, with TRBD1 as a possible D gene (6 bases). V was clipped by 4 bases and J by 5 bases, with 17 bases between them. Germline values: CDR1 SQVTM, CDR2 ANQGSEA. The CDR3 runs 14 residues. CDR3 sequence (DNA): TGCAGCGTTGGCTCAGGGGTCGGTAGGGAGACCCAGTACTTC. It encodes CSVGSGVGRETQYF.

The chain recombines TRBV7-9 with TRBJ2-7, with 15 positions matching TRBD2. This CDR3 is built from 19 residues. The junction had 14 bases not matched to a gene; V was cut back by 2 bases and J by 6 bases. Germline V gene lookup returns CDR1 SEHNR and CDR2 FQNEAQ (reference sequence). CDR3 amino acids: CASSLPRTSGRDYQCEQYF. CDR3 sequence (DNA): TGTGCCAGCAGCTTACCTCGGACTAGCGGGAGGGACTACCAGTGCGAGCAGTACTTC. The entire variable domain, with the rest obtained from reference TRBV7-9 and TRBJ2-7, is as follows: DTGVSQNPRHKITKRGQNVTFRCDPISEHNRLYWYRQTLGQGPEFLTYFQNEAQLEKSRLLSDRFSAERPKGSFSTLEIQRTEQGDSAMYLCASSLPRTSGRDYQCEQYFGPGTRLTVT.

This sequence joins TRBV5-1 and TRBJ1-1, with 7 bases matching TRBD1. This CDR3 spans 14 amino acids. V lost 0 bases and J lost 5; bases outside the gene matches: 4. The germline CDR1 and CDR2 sequences are SGHRS and YFSETQ. CDR3 region: CASSLEQGMTEAFF. CDR3 bases: TGCGCCAGCAGCTTGGAACAGGGGATGACTGAAGCTTTCTTT.

The chain uses TRBV19 and TRBJ1-2; a weak D match, TRBD1 (6 bases). The CDR3 covers 13 residues. Germline V CDR1 and CDR2: LNHDA, SQIVND (reference sequence). V lost 9 bases to trimming and J lost 8 bases, with 19 bases between them. CDR3 protein: CASEGYRDGGYTF. CDR3 bases: TGTGCCAGCGAGGGATACAGGGATGGAGGCTACACCTTC.

The rearrangement uses TRBV2 and TRBJ1-6; the D gene is possibly TRBD1 (5 bases). There are 15 residues in the CDR3. The germline CDR1 and CDR2 sequences are SNHLY and FYNNEI. Deletions cut 3 bases from V and 10 bases from J, with 16 bases between. CDR3 sequence: CASSESGTGGSPLHF. CDR3 DNA: TGTGCCAGCAGTGAGTCAGGAACCGGGGGATCACCCCTCCACTTT.

The rearrangement uses TRBV28 and TRBJ2-6; no clear D. Germline CDR1 reads MDHEN; CDR2 reads SYDVKM. The CDR3 spans 15 residues. V lost 6 bases, J lost 1 base, and 10 bases lay in between. CDR3 sequence (DNA): TGTGCCAGCAGGGAACGGGTTTCTGGGGCCAACGTCCTGACTTTC. Amino acids: CASRERVSGANVLTF.

The chain couples TRBV4-1 to TRBJ1-2, with D uncertain. CDR3 length equals 18 residues. The V end was cut by 0 bases, the J end by 2 bases, with 19 bases between. CDR1 is MGHRA and CDR2 is YSYEKL in the germline V gene. In DNA, the CDR3 is TGCGCCAGCAGCCAAGAGGGTGAGGAAACCTATACAAACTATGGCTACACCTTC. Its protein is CASSQEGEETYTNYGYTF.